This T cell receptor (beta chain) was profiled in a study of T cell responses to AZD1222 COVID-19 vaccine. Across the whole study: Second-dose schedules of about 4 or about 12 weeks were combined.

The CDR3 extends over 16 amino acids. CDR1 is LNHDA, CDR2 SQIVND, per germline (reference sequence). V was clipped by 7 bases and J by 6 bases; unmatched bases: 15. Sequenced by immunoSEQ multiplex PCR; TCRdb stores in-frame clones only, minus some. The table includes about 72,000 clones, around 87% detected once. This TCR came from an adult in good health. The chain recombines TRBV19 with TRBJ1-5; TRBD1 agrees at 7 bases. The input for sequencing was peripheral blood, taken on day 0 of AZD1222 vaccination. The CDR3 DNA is TGTGCCAGTAATAGAAGGGGAGGGGGCGCGGTTCAGCCCCAGCATTTT. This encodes CASNRRGGGAVQPQHF. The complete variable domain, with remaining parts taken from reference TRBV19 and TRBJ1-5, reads DGGITQSPKYLFRKEGQNVTLSCEQNLNHDAMYWYRQDPGQGLRLIYYSQIVNDFQKGDIAEGYSVSREKKESFPLTVTSAQKNPTAFYLCASNRRGGGAVQPQHFGDGTRLSIL.